Each of the 8 T cell receptor beta chains below was sequenced from the same sample in a study of spatial heterogeneity in lung cancer. Time point meaning: blood at routine non-recurrence follow-up after resection. Whole RNA was taken from tumor, nontumor lung or frozen PBMC; it was then sequenced unsorted. Each CDR3 protein gets one entry after TCRdb re-called the 5' RACE reads with MiXCR. This sample has about 120,000 distinct CDR3 sequences, with more than 10% found just once. The sample in question was PBMCs, obtained at follow-up. The source of these receptors is a male donor with early-stage non-small cell lung cancer.

The rearrangement links TRBV5-1 to TRBJ2-1; no clear D. With 0 bases removed from V and 4 bases from J, the gap between germline ends came to 8 bases. Looked up from germline, CDR1 is SGHRS and CDR2 is YFSETQ. The CDR3 length is 14 residues. The CDR3 sequence is CASSLDTSYNEQFF. CDR3 in DNA: TGCGCCAGCAGCTTGGACACCTCGTACAATGAGCAGTTCTTC.

The V gene is TRBV6-6, the J gene TRBJ2-1; 9 nucleotides agree with TRBD2. CDR3 length: 17 residues. CDR1 MNHNY and CDR2 SVGAGI come from the germline V gene (reference sequence). V was clipped by 7 bases and J by 4 bases; unmatched bases: 14. CDR3: CASITGGLAGFYNEQFF. CDR3 in DNA: TGTGCCAGCATCACCGGCGGGCTAGCGGGGTTTTACAATGAGCAGTTCTTC.

This chain links TRBV10-3 with TRBJ2-3; possible D gene TRBD2, 5 bases. Germline V gene data show CDR1 as ENHRY and CDR2 as SYGVKD. This CDR3 is built from 13 residues. V shed 2 bases and J shed 7 bases, with 10 bases lying between them. CDR3 in DNA: TGTGCCATCAGTGAGGTTGGGAGCAATACGCAGTATTTT. As protein: CAISEVGSNTQYF.

This rearrangement joins TRBV7-9 to TRBJ1-1; tentative D call: TRBD1 (6 bases). CDR1 and CDR2 from the germline V gene are SEHNR and FQNEAQ (reference sequence). This CDR3 contains 14 residues. The ends were cut back, 3 bases at V and 0 bases at J, with 8 bases in the middle. The CDR3 coding sequence is TGTGCCAGCAGCTTCCAGGGGATGAACACTGAAGCTTTCTTT. Its protein product is CASSFQGMNTEAFF.

This clonotype was found a few times. This rearrangement joins TRBV27 to TRBJ1-1, with unresolved D. V was pared by 3 bases and J by 1 base, with 6 bases between. Germline lookup yields CDR1 MNHEY and CDR2 SMNVEV (reference sequence). The CDR3 is 13 residues long. The chain's CDR3 is CASSFYQNTEAFF. The CDR3 nucleotides are TGTGCCAGCAGTTTCTATCAGAACACTGAAGCTTTCTTT.

J is TRBJ2-1 and V is TRBV6-1, with D possibly TRBD1 on 5 matching bases. Trimming shortened V by 7 bases and J by 1 base, and 8 bases separated the two germline ends. Per germline, CDR1 MNHNS and CDR2 SASEGT. The CDR3 length is 13 residues. The CDR3 loop reads CASNRFSYNEQFF. For the CDR3, the DNA is TGTGCCAGCAACAGGTTTTCCTACAATGAGCAGTTCTTC.

This clonotype was observed a handful of times. The chain couples TRBV29-1 to TRBJ1-5; D is ambiguous. CDR3 length: 13 amino acids. CDR1 is SQVTM and CDR2 is ANQGSEA in the germline V gene. V was cut by 6 bases and J by 1 base, with 10 bases left in between. The CDR3: CSVLDGSNQPQHF. The CDR3 DNA is TGCAGCGTGCTGGACGGAAGCAATCAGCCCCAGCATTTT. Filled out from reference TRBV29-1 and TRBJ1-5, the complete variable domain reads SAVISQKPSRDICQRGTSLTIQCQVDSQVTMMFWYRQQPGQSLTLIATANQGSEATYESGFVIDKFPISRPNLTFSTLTVSNMSPEDSSIYLCSVLDGSNQPQHFGDGTRLSIL.

The V gene is TRBV20-1, the J gene TRBJ1-1; the D is unclear. Trimming took off 0 bases at V and 0 bases at J, with 17 bases between the two ends. CDR3 length equals 17 residues. Germline V gives CDR1 DFQATT, CDR2 SNEGSKA (reference sequence). The CDR3 DNA follows: TGCAGTGCTAGAGATCCCAGGCGCGCACAGCTGAACACTGAAGCTTTCTTT. It yields the protein CSARDPRRAQLNTEAFF.